The sequence of this T cell receptor (beta chain) was determined in a study of metastatic and nonmetastatic thyroid tumors. Study-wide background: Repertoires from malignant and benign thyroid patients were compared across blood and tumor or nodule tissue.

Every patient was untreated before thyroid surgery. TCRdb ran MiXCR on the PCR reads. The table lists approximately 11,000 clones, under 30% of them singletons, with 10% in the top ten. The CDR3 loop spans 14 amino acids. V lost 5 bases, J lost 8 bases, and 13 bases lay in between. Germline loops: CDR1 LNHNV, CDR2 YYDKDF (reference sequence). The material sequenced was tumor tissue. V is TRBV15 and J is TRBJ1-6; D is unclear. This sequence was found in a male donor with papillary thyroid cancer or a benign thyroid nodule (not recorded which). Some clones in this sample may be carry-over from other donors' samples. This chain's CDR3 is CATSYPEKDSPLHF. The CDR3 coding sequence is TGTGCCACCAGCTACCCGGAGAAAGATTCACCCCTCCACTTT. Filled out from reference TRBV15 and TRBJ1-6, the complete variable domain reads DAMVIQNPRYQVTQFGKPVTLSCSQTLNHNVMYWYQQKSSQAPKLLFHYYDKDFNNEADTPDNFQSRRPNTSFCFLDIRSPGLGDTAMYLCATSYPEKDSPLHFGNGTRLTVT.